Following are 23 T cell receptor beta chains from one sample sequenced in a study of blood T cell repertoires in COVID-19. Clones were read by immunoSEQ multiplex PCR, and TCRdb kept only the in-frame ones, dropping some. Among under 400,000 clones listed, 70% to 90% were seen once. What was sequenced was PBMCs or T cells enriched from blood (not recorded which). All receptors derive from a middle-aged woman with acute COVID-19.

The rearrangement uses TRBV25-1 and TRBJ2-7; 7 bases match TRBD1. From germline, CDR1 is MGHDK and CDR2 SYGVNS. This CDR3 spans 17 amino acids. Trimming at V came to 1 base and at J to 0 bases, leaving 9 bases not matched to a gene. CDR3: CASSESSPGQASYEQYF. CDR3 sequence (DNA): TGTGCCAGCAGTGAATCCTCCCCCGGACAGGCCTCCTACGAGCAGTACTTC.

In this sample, this clone turned up once. The CDR3 coding sequence is TGTGCCAGCAGTAGAGGGGGAAATGGCTACACCTTC. It is translated as CASSRGGNGYTF. The chain recombines TRBV12-3 or TRBV12-4 with TRBJ1-2; the D gene is possibly TRBD1 (6 bases). This CDR3 comprises 12 residues. V lost 5 bases and J lost 6, with 10 bases in between.

This sequence joins TRBV5-1 and TRBJ2-1, with 8 nucleotides matching TRBD2. The CDR3 extends over 16 amino acids. V trimming: 4 bases; J trimming: 2 bases; junction bases outside the gene matches: 8. Germline V CDR1 and CDR2: SGHRS, YFSETQ. CDR3 residues: CASSPAGTSPYNEQFF. Written as DNA, the CDR3 is TGCGCCAGCAGCCCGGCCGGGACTAGTCCCTACAATGAGCAGTTCTTC.

The chain has TRBV19 and TRBJ2-1; possible D gene TRBD2, 5 bases. This CDR3 spans 15 amino acids. V lost 1 base and J 8 bases, leaving 15 bases between the germline ends. Germline values: CDR1 LNHDA, CDR2 SQIVND (reference sequence). This CDR3 reads CASSIGGIADDEQFF. The CDR3 coding sequence is TGTGCCAGTAGTATAGGAGGGATCGCTGACGATGAGCAGTTCTTC.

The chain couples TRBV25-1 to TRBJ2-3, with D perhaps matching TRBD1 (6 bases). This CDR3 region has 11 residues. Per the germline V gene, CDR1 is MGHDK and CDR2 is SYGVNS. The V end lost 5 bases, the J end lost 9 bases, and 9 bases lay between the germline ends. In DNA, the CDR3 is TGTGCCAGCAGTTTCCAGGGGACGCAGTATTTT. Translation gives CASSFQGTQYF.

This clone occurred a few times. The chain couples TRBV4-3 to TRBJ1-1; possibly TRBD1 for D (5 bases). The CDR3 is 13 residues long. The V gene lost 4 bases and the J gene lost 3 bases, with 9 bases spanning the gap. Germline values: CDR1 LGHNA, CDR2 YSLEER. CDR3 coding DNA: TGCGCCAGCAGCCTCCAAGGGGACACTGAAGCTTTCTTT. It specifies CASSLQGDTEAFF.

This rearrangement joins TRBV19 to TRBJ1-1; D may be TRBD1 (5 bases). The CDR3 loop spans 14 amino acids. CDR1 is LNHDA and CDR2 is SQIVND in the germline V gene (reference sequence). V lost 0 bases to trimming and J lost 6 bases, with 11 bases between them. In DNA, the CDR3 is TGTGCCAGTAGTATAGATAGGGGCCTGGCTGAAGCTTTCTTT. Its protein product is CASSIDRGLAEAFF.

This rearrangement joins TRBV6-5 to TRBJ2-7; TRBD1 matches at 7 bases. Per the germline V gene, CDR1 is MNHEY and CDR2 is SVGAGI. This CDR3 has 14 residues. Losses at the gene ends were 7 bases for V and 0 bases for J; bases not matched to a gene: 6. CDR3 protein: CASNRQGYSYEQYF. CDR3 coding DNA: TGTGCCAGCAACAGACAGGGCTACTCCTACGAGCAGTACTTC.

This sequence joins TRBV4-3 and TRBJ2-7, with 9 bases identical to TRBD2. With 1 base clipped from V and 7 bases from J, the junction kept 5 bases outside the gene matches. The germline V gene encodes CDR1 LGHNA and CDR2 YSLEER. The CDR3 extends over 14 amino acids. The chain's CDR3 is CASSQVAGALEQYF. CDR3 coding DNA: TGCGCCAGCAGCCAAGTAGCGGGGGCCTTAGAGCAGTACTTC.

The chain joins TRBV28 to TRBJ1-6, with 8 nucleotides matching TRBD1. Germline V CDR1 and CDR2: MDHEN, SYDVKM. This CDR3 is built from 15 residues. The trim removed 5 bases at V and 9 bases at J, leaving 9 bases unmatched. The CDR3, as DNA: TGTGCCAGCAGTAGTTCCGGGACAGGATCTTCACCCCTCCACTTT. Translated, it gives CASSSSGTGSSPLHF.

The V gene is TRBV4-1, the J gene TRBJ1-5; D gene uncertain. V dropped 0 bases and J dropped 1 base, with 7 bases sitting between them. CDR3 length equals 15 residues. Germline V gene lookup returns CDR1 MGHRA and CDR2 YSYEKL. The CDR3 region is CASSQDQKSNQPQHF. The DNA for the CDR3 is TGCGCCAGCAGCCAAGACCAAAAAAGCAATCAGCCCCAGCATTTT.

The J gene is TRBJ1-2, the V gene TRBV14; 9 nucleotides line up with TRBD1. CDR3 length: 15 residues. The V and J ends lost 3 bases and 4 bases, in that order; junction bases with no gene match: 6. Looked up from germline, CDR1 is SGHDN and CDR2 is FVKESK. The CDR3 spells CASSHNLGQGYGYTF. As DNA, the CDR3 is TGTGCCAGCAGCCATAATCTGGGACAGGGCTATGGCTACACCTTC.

The chain has TRBV7-9 and TRBJ1-1, with D hard to call. From germline, CDR1 is SEHNR and CDR2 FQNEAQ (reference sequence). The CDR3 totals 16 residues. Between the trimmed V and J ends, which lost 0 bases and 0 bases, there was a span of 11 bases. The CDR3 spells CASSLAPQNLNTEAFF. The CDR3 bases are TGTGCCAGCAGCTTAGCACCCCAGAATTTGAACACTGAAGCTTTCTTT.

The chain combines TRBV6-5 with TRBJ2-7; 7 nucleotides align to TRBD1. The J segment lost 2 bases and the V segment lost 8 bases, leaving 6 bases of the junction unmatched. The CDR3 has 13 residues. CDR1 is MNHEY and CDR2 is SVGAGI in the germline V gene. CDR3 nucleotides: TGTGCCAGCTATAACAGGGGCACCTACGAGCAGTACTTC. Translating it yields CASYNRGTYEQYF.

The chain couples TRBV4-3 to TRBJ2-7; 7 positions agree with TRBD2. The germline CDR1 and CDR2 sequences are LGHNA and YSLEER. The CDR3 loop spans 14 amino acids. With 0 bases clipped from V and 6 bases from J, the junction kept 5 bases outside the gene matches. The CDR3 reads CASSQEWGGVEQYF. The CDR3 nucleotides are TGCGCCAGCAGCCAAGAATGGGGAGGGGTCGAGCAGTACTTC.

This chain joins TRBV7-2 and TRBJ1-2; TRBD1 matches 10 bases. V was pared by 7 bases and J by 7 bases, with 6 bases of the junction left unmatched. The CDR3 length is 13 residues. Per the germline V gene, CDR1 is SGHTA and CDR2 is FQGNSA. The CDR3 loop is CASTKDRGIGYTF. As DNA, the CDR3 is TGTGCCAGCACCAAGGACAGGGGGATTGGCTACACCTTC.

The genes are TRBV5-1 and TRBJ1-2, with 10 nucleotides matching TRBD1. CDR3 size: 14 residues. V lost 3 bases, J lost 7 bases, and 6 bases stayed unmatched. CDR1 is SGHRS and CDR2 is YFSETQ in the germline V gene. As DNA, the CDR3 is TGCGCCAGCAGCTCGACCGGGACAGGGGCTGGCTACACCTTC. This sequence encodes CASSSTGTGAGYTF.

This sequence joins TRBV7-9 and TRBJ1-4, with a weak D call TRBD1 (5 bases). The CDR3 has 17 residues. Germline-derived CDR1 and CDR2 are SEHNR and FQNEAQ (reference sequence). The V and J ends lost 4 bases and 4 bases respectively, with 19 bases between them. For the CDR3, the DNA is TGTGCCAGCAGCTCATGGCAGACAGCAAGTCTTAATGAAAAACTGTTTTTT. This encodes CASSSWQTASLNEKLFF.

The chain joins TRBV12-3 or TRBV12-4 to TRBJ2-3; no definite D call. The V gene lost 2 bases and the J gene lost 4 bases, with 4 bases spanning the gap. There are 12 residues in the CDR3. The CDR3 loop reads CASSLISDTQYF. As DNA, the CDR3 is TGTGCCAGCAGTTTAATATCAGATACGCAGTATTTT.

The genes are TRBV25-1 and TRBJ2-7; 8 bases align to TRBD2. The germline gives CDR1 MGHDK, CDR2 SYGVNS. V lost 4 bases to trimming and J lost 0 bases; unmatched junction nucleotides: 11. CDR3 length: 17 residues. CDR3 residues: CASSAWEGRGASYEQYF. CDR3 sequence (DNA): TGTGCCAGCAGTGCCTGGGAGGGGCGGGGGGCCTCCTACGAGCAGTACTTC.

This clone was detected only a few times. The genes are TRBV2 and TRBJ2-1; TRBD2 agrees at 8 bases. The CDR3 sequence is 15 residues long. V was pared by 7 bases and J by 0 bases, with 5 bases of the junction left unmatched. From germline, CDR1 is SNHLY and CDR2 FYNNEI. In nucleotides, the CDR3 is TGTGCCAGCACAAGCGGGAGTGGCTCCTACAATGAGCAGTTCTTC. Translated, it gives CASTSGSGSYNEQFF.

The chain couples TRBV24-1 to TRBJ2-3; 8 positions match TRBD1. V trimming: 7 bases; J trimming: 2 bases; junction bases outside the gene matches: 4. The CDR3 has 14 amino acids. CDR1 and CDR2 from the germline V gene are KGHDR and SFDVKD. CDR3 sequence reads: CATRATGATDTQYF. The DNA of the CDR3 is TGTGCCACCAGAGCGACAGGGGCCACAGATACGCAGTATTTT.

The chain combines TRBV19 with TRBJ1-1, with TRBD1 identical over 7 bases. V shed 4 bases and J 3 bases; nucleotides not matched to a gene: 14. There are 17 residues in the CDR3. Germline-derived CDR1 and CDR2 are LNHDA and SQIVND (reference sequence). The CDR3 DNA sequence: TGTGCCAGTAGTACCCAACAGGGGTCACAAGGGGACACTGAAGCTTTCTTT. Translation: CASSTQQGSQGDTEAFF.